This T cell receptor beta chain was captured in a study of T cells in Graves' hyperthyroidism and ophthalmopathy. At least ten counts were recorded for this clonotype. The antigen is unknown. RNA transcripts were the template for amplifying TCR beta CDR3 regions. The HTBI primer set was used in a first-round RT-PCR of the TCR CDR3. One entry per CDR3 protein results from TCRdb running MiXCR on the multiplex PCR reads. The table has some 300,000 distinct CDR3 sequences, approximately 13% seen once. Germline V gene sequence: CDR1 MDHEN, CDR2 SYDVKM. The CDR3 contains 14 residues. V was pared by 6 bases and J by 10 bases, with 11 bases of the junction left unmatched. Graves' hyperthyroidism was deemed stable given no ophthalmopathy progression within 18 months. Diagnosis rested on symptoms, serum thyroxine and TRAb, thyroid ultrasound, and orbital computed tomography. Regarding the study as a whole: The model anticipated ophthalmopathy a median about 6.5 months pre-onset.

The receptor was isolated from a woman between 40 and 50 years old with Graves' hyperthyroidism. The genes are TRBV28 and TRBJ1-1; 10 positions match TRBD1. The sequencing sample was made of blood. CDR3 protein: CASRFTGTGEGAFF. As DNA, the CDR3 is TGTGCCAGCAGATTCACCGGGACAGGGGAGGGAGCTTTCTTT.